This is a list of T cell receptor beta chains from one sample in a study of T cell repertoires in cytomegalovirus infection. TCRdb redid the calling of the reads with MiXCR, one entry per CDR3 protein. The sample lists approximately 500,000 distinct CDR3 sequences, approximately 10% seen once, with roughly 10% in the top ten. The material sequenced was PBMCs. All receptors come from a human donor in good health (CMV status not recorded). Some clones in this sample may be carry-over from other donors' samples. Each CDR3 is given with its conserved first and last residue. Clone size, where shown, is once, few, many, or a class for clones that have expanded.

abundance: many
v_gene: TRBV11-2
j_gene: TRBJ2-3
CDR3aa: CASSLKWSGGTDTQYF

abundance: many
v_gene: TRBV20-1
j_gene: TRBJ2-2
CDR3aa: CSARGGGPGELFF

abundance: many
v_gene: TRBV10-3
j_gene: TRBJ2-4
CDR3aa: CAISAPGQENIQYF

abundance: few
v_gene: TRBV25-1
j_gene: TRBJ2-2
CDR3aa: CASSGTGANTGELFF

abundance: many
v_gene: TRBV20-1
j_gene: TRBJ2-7
CDR3aa: CSARAITGTSTYEQYF

abundance: .
v_gene: TRBV6-5
j_gene: TRBJ2-7
CDR3aa: CASRQGTYEQYF

abundance: few
v_gene: TRBV28
j_gene: TRBJ1-5
CDR3aa: CASSSPGVHNQPQHF

abundance: many
v_gene: TRBV12-3/TRBV12-4
j_gene: TRBJ1-5
CDR3aa: CASSLKEDQPQHF

abundance: many
v_gene: TRBV7-9
j_gene: TRBJ2-1
CDR3aa: CASSSRGQNANEQFF

abundance: .
v_gene: TRBV3-1
j_gene: TRBJ2-1
CDR3aa: CASSLLLAEFSYNEQFF

abundance: .
v_gene: TRBV12-3/TRBV12-4
j_gene: TRBJ1-2
CDR3aa: CASSFYRNANYGYTF

abundance: many
v_gene: TRBV6-1
j_gene: TRBJ1-5
CDR3aa: CASTGTGGRQPQHF

abundance: few
v_gene: TRBV5-1
j_gene: TRBJ1-1
CDR3aa: CASSSIQGAVGDTEAFF

abundance: few
v_gene: TRBV5-1
j_gene: TRBJ2-1
CDR3aa: CASSFVGGSYNEQFF

abundance: many
v_gene: TRBV29-1
j_gene: TRBJ1-2
CDR3aa: CSVGLESGGYTF

abundance: many
v_gene: TRBV27
j_gene: TRBJ2-7
CDR3aa: CASSPLGAHFYEQYF

abundance: many
v_gene: TRBV12-3/TRBV12-4
j_gene: TRBJ1-5
CDR3aa: CASSPYRSNQPQHF

abundance: many
v_gene: TRBV5-1
j_gene: TRBJ1-2
CDR3aa: CASSEGGLSGIPNYGYTF

abundance: few
v_gene: TRBV9
j_gene: TRBJ1-2
CDR3aa: CASSAPLGSYTF

abundance: few
v_gene: TRBV15
j_gene: TRBJ1-3
CDR3aa: CATSRAGQGAEGNTIYF

abundance: .
v_gene: TRBV18
j_gene: TRBJ2-1
CDR3aa: CASSPPMREGNEQFF

abundance: few
v_gene: TRBV9
j_gene: TRBJ1-1
CDR3aa: CASSVEGQGTAEAFF

abundance: .
v_gene: TRBV3-1
j_gene: TRBJ2-1
CDR3aa: CASSLVWGRVSEQFF

abundance: many
v_gene: TRBV7-9
j_gene: TRBJ2-7
CDR3aa: CASSFPTTGRDEQYF

abundance: many
v_gene: TRBV3-1
j_gene: TRBJ2-1
CDR3aa: CASSQDPSGRGNEQFF

abundance: .
v_gene: TRBV6-5
j_gene: TRBJ1-2
CDR3aa: CASTEQTGSGYTF

abundance: .
v_gene: TRBV30
j_gene: TRBJ1-5
CDR3aa: CAWSASIRARQPQHF